The T cell receptor beta chain described here comes from a study of blood T cell repertoires in COVID-19. At the level of the study: Acute and convalescent COVID-19 samples came from the United States, Italy and Spain.

V was clipped by 5 bases and J by 0 bases, with 14 bases between them. Germline CDR1 and CDR2: SGHAT and FQNNGV. CDR3 length: 16 residues. How the authors handled the data: Estimates of nucleated cell counts were drawn from the amplification of reference gene primers. The table came from immunoSEQ multiplex PCR; TCRdb's copy has only in-frame clones and leaves some out. V and J calls and clone size are those listed in that table; D and trimming were worked out from the DNA. The sample records about 150,000 clones, approximately 86% being singletons. Enrolled through a virtual design, the participants were between 18 and 89 years of age and came from approximately 25 US areas. Researchers sorted participants into cohorts using their self-reported clinical history.

The sequencing input was PBMCs or T cells enriched from blood (not recorded which). The genes are TRBV11-2 and TRBJ2-1, with D unclear. This sequence was found in a middle-aged woman who had been exposed to COVID-19. The CDR3 coding sequence is TGTGCCAGCAGCAGTAACGCTTTAGTCTCCTACAATGAGCAGTTCTTC. Amino acids: CASSSNALVSYNEQFF.